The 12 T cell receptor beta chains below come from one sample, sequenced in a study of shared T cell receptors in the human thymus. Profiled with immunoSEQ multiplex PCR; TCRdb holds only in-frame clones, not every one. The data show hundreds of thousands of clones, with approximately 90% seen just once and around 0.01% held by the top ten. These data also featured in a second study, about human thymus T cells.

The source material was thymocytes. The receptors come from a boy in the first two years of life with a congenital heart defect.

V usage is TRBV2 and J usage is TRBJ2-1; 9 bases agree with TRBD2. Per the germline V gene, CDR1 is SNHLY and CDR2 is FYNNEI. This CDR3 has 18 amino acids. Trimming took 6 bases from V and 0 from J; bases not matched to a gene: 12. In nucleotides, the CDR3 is TGTGCCAGCAGGGAGGGATCCCCTAGCGGGACCTCCTACAATGAGCAGTTCTTC. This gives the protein CASREGSPSGTSYNEQFF.

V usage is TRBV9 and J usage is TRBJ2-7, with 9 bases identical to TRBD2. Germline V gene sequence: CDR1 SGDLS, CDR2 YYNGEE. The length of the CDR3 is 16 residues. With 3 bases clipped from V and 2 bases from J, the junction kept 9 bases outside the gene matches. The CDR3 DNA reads TGTGCCAGCAGCGGTGGGCTAGCGGGGACCCCCTACGAGCAGTACTTC. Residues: CASSGGLAGTPYEQYF.

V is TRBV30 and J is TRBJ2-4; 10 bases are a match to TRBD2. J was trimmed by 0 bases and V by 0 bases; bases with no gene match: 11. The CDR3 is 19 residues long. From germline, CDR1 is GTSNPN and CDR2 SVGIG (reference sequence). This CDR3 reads CAWSVGNYLAGEAKNIQYF. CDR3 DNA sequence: TGTGCCTGGAGTGTGGGAAACTATCTAGCGGGGGAAGCCAAAAACATTCAGTACTTC.

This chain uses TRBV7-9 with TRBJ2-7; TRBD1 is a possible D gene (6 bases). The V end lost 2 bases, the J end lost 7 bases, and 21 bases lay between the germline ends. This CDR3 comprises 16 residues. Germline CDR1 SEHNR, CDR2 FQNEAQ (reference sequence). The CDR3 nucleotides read TGTGCCAGCAGCTTAAGAAGCGACGGGACACCCTGGGAGCAGTACTTC. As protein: CASSLRSDGTPWEQYF. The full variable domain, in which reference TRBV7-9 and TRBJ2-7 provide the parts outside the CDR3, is DTGVSQNPRHKITKRGQNVTFRCDPISEHNRLYWYRQTLGQGPEFLTYFQNEAQLEKSRLLSDRFSAERPKGSFSTLEIQRTEQGDSAMYLCASSLRSDGTPWEQYFGPGTRLTVT.

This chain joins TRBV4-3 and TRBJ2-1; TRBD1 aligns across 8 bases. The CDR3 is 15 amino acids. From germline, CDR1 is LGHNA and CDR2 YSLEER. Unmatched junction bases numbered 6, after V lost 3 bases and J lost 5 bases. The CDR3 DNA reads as TGCGCCAGCAGCCACGGACAGGGAGGCGACAATGAGCAGTTCTTC. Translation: CASSHGQGGDNEQFF.

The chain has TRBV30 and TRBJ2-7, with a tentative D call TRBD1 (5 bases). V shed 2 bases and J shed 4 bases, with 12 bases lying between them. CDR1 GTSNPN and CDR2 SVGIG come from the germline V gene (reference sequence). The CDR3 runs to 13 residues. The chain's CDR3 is CAWSQDRPYEQYF. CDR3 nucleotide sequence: TGTGCCTGGAGTCAAGACAGACCTTACGAGCAGTACTTC.

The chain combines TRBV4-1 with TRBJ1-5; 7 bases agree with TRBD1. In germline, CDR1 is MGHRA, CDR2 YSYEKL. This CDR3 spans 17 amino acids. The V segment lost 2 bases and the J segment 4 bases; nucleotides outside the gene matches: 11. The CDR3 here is CASSQSHRGFVNQPQHF. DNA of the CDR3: TGCGCCAGCAGCCAATCCCACAGGGGTTTTGTTAATCAGCCCCAGCATTTT.

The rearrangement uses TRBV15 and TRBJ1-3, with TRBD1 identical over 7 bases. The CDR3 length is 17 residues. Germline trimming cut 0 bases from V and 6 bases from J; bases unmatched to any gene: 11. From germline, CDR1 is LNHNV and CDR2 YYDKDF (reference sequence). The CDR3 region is CATSRDRAGGRKNTIYF. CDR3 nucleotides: TGTGCCACCAGCAGAGATCGGGCAGGGGGAAGAAAAAACACCATATATTTT.

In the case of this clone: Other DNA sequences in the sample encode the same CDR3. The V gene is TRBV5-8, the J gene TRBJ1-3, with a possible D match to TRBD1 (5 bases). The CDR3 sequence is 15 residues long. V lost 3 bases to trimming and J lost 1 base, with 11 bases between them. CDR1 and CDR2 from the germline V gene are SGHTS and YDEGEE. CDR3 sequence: CASSSIGGSGNTIYF. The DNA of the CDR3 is TGTGCCAGCAGCTCAATCGGGGGTTCTGGAAACACCATATATTTT.

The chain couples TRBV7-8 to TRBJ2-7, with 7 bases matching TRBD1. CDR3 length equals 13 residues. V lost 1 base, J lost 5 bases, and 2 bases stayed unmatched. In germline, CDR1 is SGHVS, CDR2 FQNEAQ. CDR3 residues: CASSLDRGDEQYF. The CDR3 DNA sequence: TGTGCCAGCAGCTTAGACAGGGGAGACGAGCAGTACTTC.

In DNA, the CDR3 is TGCGCCACCGGAAGCGGGGTCGAGGAGACCCAGTACTTC. Translation gives CATGSGVEETQYF. This chain links TRBV10-2 with TRBJ2-5, with TRBD2 matching over 7 bases. The V segment lost 10 bases and the J segment 5 bases; nucleotides outside the gene matches: 10. Germline V gene lookup returns CDR1 WSHSY and CDR2 SAAADI. The CDR3 loop spans 13 amino acids.

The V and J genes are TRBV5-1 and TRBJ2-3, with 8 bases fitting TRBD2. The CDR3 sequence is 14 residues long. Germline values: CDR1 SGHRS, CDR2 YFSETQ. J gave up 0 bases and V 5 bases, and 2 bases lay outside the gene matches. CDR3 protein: CASSQRGSTDTQYF. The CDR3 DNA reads TGCGCCAGCAGTCAGCGGGGGAGCACAGATACGCAGTATTTT.